The sample holds a few counts of the clone carrying this T cell receptor beta chain. These data are taken from a study of patients and donors after allogeneic stem cell transplantation. CDR1 and CDR2 (germline): LGHNA, YNFKEQ. Trimming stripped 0 bases from V and 0 bases from J, with 11 bases between. The CDR3 extends over 16 amino acids. TCRdb itself ran the RT-PCR reads through MiXCR, one entry per CDR3 protein. This table has fewer than 25,000 distinct CDR3 sequences, about 30% appearing once. Sequenced sample: blood, either unsorted or a sorted T cell fraction (not recorded which). The chain employs TRBV4-2 and TRBJ1-1; no clear D gene. The TCR was taken from a human donor who was either an allogeneic HSCT recipient or a stem cell or donor lymphocyte infusion donor (not recorded which). It is not recorded whose cells these are; they may come from a transplant donor. CDR3 coding DNA: TGTGCCAGCAGCCAAGATCCTGCCGGTATGAACACTGAAGCTTTCTTT. The encoded protein is CASSQDPAGMNTEAFF.